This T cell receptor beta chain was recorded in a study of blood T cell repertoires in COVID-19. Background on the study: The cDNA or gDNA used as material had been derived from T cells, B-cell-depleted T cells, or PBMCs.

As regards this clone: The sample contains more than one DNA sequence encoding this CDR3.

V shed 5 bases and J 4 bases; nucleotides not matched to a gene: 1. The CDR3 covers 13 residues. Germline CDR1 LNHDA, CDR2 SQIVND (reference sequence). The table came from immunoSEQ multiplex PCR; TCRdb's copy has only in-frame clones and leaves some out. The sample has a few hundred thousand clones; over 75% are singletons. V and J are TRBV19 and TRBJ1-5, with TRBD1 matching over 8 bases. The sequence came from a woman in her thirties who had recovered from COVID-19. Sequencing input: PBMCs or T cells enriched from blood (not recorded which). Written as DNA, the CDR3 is TGTGCCAGTAGTGGGACAGGTAATCAGCCCCAGCATTTT. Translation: CASSGTGNQPQHF.